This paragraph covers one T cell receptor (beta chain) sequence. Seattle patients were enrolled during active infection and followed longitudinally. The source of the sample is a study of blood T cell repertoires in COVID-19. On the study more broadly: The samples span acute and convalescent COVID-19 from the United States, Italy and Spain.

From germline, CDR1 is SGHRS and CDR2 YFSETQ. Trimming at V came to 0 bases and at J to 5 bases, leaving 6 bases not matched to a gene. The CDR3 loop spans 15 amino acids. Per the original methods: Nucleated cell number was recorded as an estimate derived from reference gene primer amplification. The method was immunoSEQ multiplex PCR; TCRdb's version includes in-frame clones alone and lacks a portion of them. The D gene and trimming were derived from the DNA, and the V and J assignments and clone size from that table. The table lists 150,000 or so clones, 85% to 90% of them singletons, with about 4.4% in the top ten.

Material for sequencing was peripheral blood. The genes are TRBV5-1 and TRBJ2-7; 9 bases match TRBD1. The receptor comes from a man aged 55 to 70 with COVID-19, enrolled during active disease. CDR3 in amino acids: CASSLALGQGNEQYF. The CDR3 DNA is TGCGCCAGCAGCTTGGCCCTGGGACAGGGTAACGAGCAGTACTTC.